This TCR beta chain appears in the sequencing data of a study of regulatory T cells in long-lasting Graves disease. Findings and caveats of the study: Accuracy may have suffered from the small sample size. Favored gene segments in persistent disease were TRBV28, TRBJ1-2 and TRBJ2-5. TCR diversity in persistent Graves' patients was below that of newly diagnosed ones.

CDR3-region Arm-PCR and iRepertoire HTBI primers produced the TCR beta libraries. TCRdb redid the calling of the multiplex PCR reads with MiXCR, one entry per CDR3 protein. The sample yields 400,000 to 500,000 distinct CDR3 sequences, less than 25% seen once. With 3 bases clipped from V and 16 bases from J, the junction kept 9 bases outside the gene matches. CDR1 and CDR2 from the germline V gene are SGHDT and YYEEEE. This CDR3 has 12 residues. About this clonotype itself: The antigen remains unidentified.

The time point: persistent/refractory GD, antithyroid drugs over 5 years with positive TRAb. With RNA extracted from PBMCs as input, the TCR library was made. The rearrangement links TRBV5-6 to TRBJ2-1, with 8 bases matching TRBD2. The origin of this receptor is a female donor with Graves disease. Material: peripheral blood mononuclear cells (PBMCs), obtained when the disease was refractory, from a patient treated with antithyroid drugs. Here the CDR3 DNA reads TGTGCCAGCAGCTCTGGGGGACTAGTTGAATTCTTC. Protein: CASSSGGLVEFF.